The source of this T cell receptor beta chain is a study of T cell changes during pregnancy in multiple sclerosis. There are 16 residues in the CDR3. J gave up 5 bases and V 0 bases, and 8 bases lay outside the gene matches. Germline CDR1 reads LGHNA; CDR2 reads YNFKEQ. Repertoires were generated with immunoSEQ multiplex PCR, while TCRdb's copy carries only in-frame clones and drops some. The data hold some 85,000 clones, with around 94% observed a single time. The sequences come from peripheral blood, collected in the third trimester of pregnancy. The chain uses TRBV4-2 and TRBJ2-7, with TRBD2 matching 9 bases. The source is a female donor with multiple sclerosis, enrolled in a pregnancy study. CDR3 sequence: CASSQDPAGGPNEQYF. The DNA for the CDR3 is TGTGCCAGCAGCCAAGATCCTGCGGGAGGGCCTAACGAGCAGTACTTC.